This T cell receptor (beta chain) was captured by sequencing in a study of blood T cell repertoires in COVID-19. Study-level background: Nucleic acid was either cDNA or gDNA, and it came from T cells, B-cell-depleted T cells, or PBMCs.

Profiled with immunoSEQ multiplex PCR; TCRdb holds only in-frame clones, not every one. This repertoire shows 70,000 or so clones, roughly 71% found once; its top ten account for 15%. Specimen: peripheral blood. The clonotype was recovered from a man in his sixties with COVID-19, enrolled during active disease.

The DNA for the CDR3 is TGTGCCAGCGGGACTAGCACAGATACGCAGTATTTT. It specifies CASGTSTDTQYF. The J gene is TRBJ2-3, the V gene TRBV5-4; maybe TRBD2 (6 bases). Trimming removed 7 bases at V and 0 bases at J, with 6 bases between. CDR3 size: 12 residues. Germline CDR1 reads SGHNT; CDR2 reads YYREEE (reference sequence).